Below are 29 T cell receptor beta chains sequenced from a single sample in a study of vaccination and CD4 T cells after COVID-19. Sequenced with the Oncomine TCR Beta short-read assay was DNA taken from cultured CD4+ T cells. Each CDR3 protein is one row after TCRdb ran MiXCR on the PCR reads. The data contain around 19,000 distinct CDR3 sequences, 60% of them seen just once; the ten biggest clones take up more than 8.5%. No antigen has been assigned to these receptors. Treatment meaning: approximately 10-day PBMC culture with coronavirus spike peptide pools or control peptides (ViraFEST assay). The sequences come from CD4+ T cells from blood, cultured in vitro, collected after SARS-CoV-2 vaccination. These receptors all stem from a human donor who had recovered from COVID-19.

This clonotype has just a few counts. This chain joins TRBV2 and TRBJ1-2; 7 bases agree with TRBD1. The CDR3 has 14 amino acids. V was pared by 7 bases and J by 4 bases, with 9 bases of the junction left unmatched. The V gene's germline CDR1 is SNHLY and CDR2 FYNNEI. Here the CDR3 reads CASTLADRFYGYTF. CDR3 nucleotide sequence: TGTGCCAGCACCCTTGCGGACAGGTTCTATGGCTACACCTTC. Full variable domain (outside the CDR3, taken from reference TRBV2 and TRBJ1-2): EPEVTQTPSHQVTQMGQEVILRCVPISNHLYFYWYRQILGQKVEFLVSFYNNEISEKSEIFDDQFSVERPDGSNFTLKIRSTKLEDSAMYFCASTLADRFYGYTFGSGTRLTVV.

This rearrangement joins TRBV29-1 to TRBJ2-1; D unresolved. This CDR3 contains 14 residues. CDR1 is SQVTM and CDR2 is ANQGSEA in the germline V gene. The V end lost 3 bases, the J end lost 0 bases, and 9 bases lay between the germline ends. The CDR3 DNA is TGCAGCGTTGAGCGGCCGAGCTCCTACAATGAGCAGTTCTTC. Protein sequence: CSVERPSSYNEQFF.

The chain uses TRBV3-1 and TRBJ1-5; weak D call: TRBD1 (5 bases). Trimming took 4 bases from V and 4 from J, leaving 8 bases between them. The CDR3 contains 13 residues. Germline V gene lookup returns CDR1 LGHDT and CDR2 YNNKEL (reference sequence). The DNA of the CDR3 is TGTGCCAGCAGCCCGGGGGGGAATCAGCCCCAGCATTTT. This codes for CASSPGGNQPQHF.

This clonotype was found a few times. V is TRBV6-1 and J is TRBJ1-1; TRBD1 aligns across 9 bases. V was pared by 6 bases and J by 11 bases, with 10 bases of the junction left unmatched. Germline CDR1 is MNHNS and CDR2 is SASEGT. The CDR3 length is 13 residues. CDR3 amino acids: CASREDRGTLAFF. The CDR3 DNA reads TGTGCCAGCAGAGAGGACAGGGGAACCTTGGCTTTCTTT.

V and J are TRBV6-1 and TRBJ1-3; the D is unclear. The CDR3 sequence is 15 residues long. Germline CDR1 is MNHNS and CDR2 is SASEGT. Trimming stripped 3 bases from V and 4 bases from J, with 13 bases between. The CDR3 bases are TGTGCCAGCAGTGAGATTGCACTAGAAGGAAACACCATATATTTT. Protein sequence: CASSEIALEGNTIYF.

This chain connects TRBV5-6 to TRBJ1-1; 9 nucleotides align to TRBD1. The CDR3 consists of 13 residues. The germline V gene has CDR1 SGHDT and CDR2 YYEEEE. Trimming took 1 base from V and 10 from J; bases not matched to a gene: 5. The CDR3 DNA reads TGTGCCAGCAGCTTGTGGGACAGGGATGTAGCTTTCTTT. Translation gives CASSLWDRDVAFF.

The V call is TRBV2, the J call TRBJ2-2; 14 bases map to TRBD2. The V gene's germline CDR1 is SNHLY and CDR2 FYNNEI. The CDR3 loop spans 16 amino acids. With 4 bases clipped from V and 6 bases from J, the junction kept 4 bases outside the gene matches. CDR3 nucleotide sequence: TGTGCCAGCAGTGGGACTAGCGGGAGGATATCCGGGGAGCTGTTTTTT. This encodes CASSGTSGRISGELFF.

This CDR3 reads CATSDFGGGGSYNEQFF. Written as DNA, the CDR3 is TGTGCCACCAGTGATTTTGGGGGCGGCGGCTCCTACAATGAGCAGTTCTTC. The J gene is TRBJ2-1, the V gene TRBV24-1; the D gene is possibly TRBD1 (6 bases). Per germline, CDR1 KGHDR and CDR2 SFDVKD. V lost 1 base and J 0 bases, leaving 12 bases between the germline ends. The CDR3 covers 17 residues.

The CDR3 here is CASSPGRDYNSPLHF. The DNA for the CDR3 is TGTGCCAGCAGCCCCGGGAGGGACTATAATTCACCCCTCCACTTT. The chain joins TRBV3-1 to TRBJ1-6, with no clear D. The CDR3 spans 15 residues. In germline, CDR1 is LGHDT, CDR2 YNNKEL (reference sequence). The ends were cut back, 4 bases at V and 3 bases at J, with 10 bases in the middle.

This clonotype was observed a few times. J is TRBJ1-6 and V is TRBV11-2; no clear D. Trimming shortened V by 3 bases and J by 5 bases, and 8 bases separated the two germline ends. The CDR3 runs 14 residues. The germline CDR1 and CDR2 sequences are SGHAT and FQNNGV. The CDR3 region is CASSFSGDNSPLHF. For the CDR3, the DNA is TGTGCCAGCAGCTTCTCGGGAGATAATTCACCCCTCCACTTT.

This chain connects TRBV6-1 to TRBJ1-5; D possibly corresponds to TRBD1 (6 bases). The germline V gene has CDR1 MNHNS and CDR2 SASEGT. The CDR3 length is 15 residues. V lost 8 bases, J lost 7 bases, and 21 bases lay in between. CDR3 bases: TGTGCCAGCGGGCGGATACAGGGCGATGGGCAGCCCCAGCATTTT. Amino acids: CASGRIQGDGQPQHF.

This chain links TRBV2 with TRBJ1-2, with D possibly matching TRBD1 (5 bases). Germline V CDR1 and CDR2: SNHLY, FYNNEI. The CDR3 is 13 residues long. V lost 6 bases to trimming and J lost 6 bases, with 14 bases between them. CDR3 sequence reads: CASSNRAGHGYTF. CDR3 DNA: TGTGCCAGCAGCAATAGGGCAGGGCATGGCTACACCTTC.

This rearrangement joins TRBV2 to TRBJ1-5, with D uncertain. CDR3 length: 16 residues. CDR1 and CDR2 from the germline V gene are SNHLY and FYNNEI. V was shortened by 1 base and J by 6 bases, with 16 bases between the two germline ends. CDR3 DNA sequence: TGTGCCAGCAGTGAAGGGCGCCTGGAGAGAGGTCAGCCCCAGCATTTT. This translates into CASSEGRLERGQPQHF.

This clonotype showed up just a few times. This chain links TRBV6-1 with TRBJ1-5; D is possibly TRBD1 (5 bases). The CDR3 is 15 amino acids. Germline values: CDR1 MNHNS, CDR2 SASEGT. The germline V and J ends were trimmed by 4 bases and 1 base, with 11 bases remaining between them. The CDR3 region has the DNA TGTGCCAGCAGTGCTGCAGGGAAGAGCAATCAGCCCCAGCATTTT. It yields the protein CASSAAGKSNQPQHF.

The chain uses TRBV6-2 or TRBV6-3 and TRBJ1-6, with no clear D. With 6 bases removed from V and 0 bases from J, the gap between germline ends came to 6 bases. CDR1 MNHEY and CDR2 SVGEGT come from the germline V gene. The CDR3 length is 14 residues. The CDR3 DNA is TGTGCCAGCAGGAAGAGCTCCTATAATTCACCCCTCCACTTT. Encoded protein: CASRKSSYNSPLHF.

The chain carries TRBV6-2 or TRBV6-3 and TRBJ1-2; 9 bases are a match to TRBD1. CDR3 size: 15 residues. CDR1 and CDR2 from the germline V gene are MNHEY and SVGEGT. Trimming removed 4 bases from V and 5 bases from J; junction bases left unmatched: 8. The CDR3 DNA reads TGTGCCAGCAGTTCCAGGACAGGGGCACGGTATGGCTACACCTTC. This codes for CASSSRTGARYGYTF.

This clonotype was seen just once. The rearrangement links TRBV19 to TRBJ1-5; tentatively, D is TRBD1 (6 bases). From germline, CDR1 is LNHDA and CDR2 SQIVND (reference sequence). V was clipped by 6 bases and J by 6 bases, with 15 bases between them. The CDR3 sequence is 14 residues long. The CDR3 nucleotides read TGTGCCAGTAGGGGCGACAGGTACGGTCAGCCCCAGCATTTT. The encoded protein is CASRGDRYGQPQHF.

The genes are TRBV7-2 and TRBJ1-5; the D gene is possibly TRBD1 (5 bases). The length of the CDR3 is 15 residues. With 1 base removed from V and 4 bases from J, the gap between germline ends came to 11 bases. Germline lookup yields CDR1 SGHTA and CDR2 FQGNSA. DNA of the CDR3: TGTGCCAGCAGCTTAGGACAGACGGTTAATCAGCCCCAGCATTTT. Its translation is CASSLGQTVNQPQHF.

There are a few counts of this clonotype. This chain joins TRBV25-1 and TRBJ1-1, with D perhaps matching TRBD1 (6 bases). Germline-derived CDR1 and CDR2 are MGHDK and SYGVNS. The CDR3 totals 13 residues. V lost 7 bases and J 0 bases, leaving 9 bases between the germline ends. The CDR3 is CASTGTMNTEAFF. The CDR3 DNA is TGTGCCAGCACCGGGACAATGAACACTGAAGCTTTCTTT.

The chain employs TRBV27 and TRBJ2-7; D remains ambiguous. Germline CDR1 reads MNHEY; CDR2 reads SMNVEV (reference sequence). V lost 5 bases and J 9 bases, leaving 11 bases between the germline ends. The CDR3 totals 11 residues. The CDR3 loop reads CASSPLRRQYF. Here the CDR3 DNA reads TGTGCCAGCAGTCCTCTACGACGGCAGTACTTC.

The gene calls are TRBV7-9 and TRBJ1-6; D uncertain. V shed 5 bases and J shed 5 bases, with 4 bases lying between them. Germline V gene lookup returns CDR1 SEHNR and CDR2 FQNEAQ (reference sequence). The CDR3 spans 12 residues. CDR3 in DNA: TGTGCCAGCAGCAGGAATAATTCACCCCTCCACTTT. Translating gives CASSRNNSPLHF. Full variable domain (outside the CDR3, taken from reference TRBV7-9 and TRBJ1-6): DTGVSQNPRHKITKRGQNVTFRCDPISEHNRLYWYRQTLGQGPEFLTYFQNEAQLEKSRLLSDRFSAERPKGSFSTLEIQRTEQGDSAMYLCASSRNNSPLHFGNGTRLTVT.

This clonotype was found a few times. CDR3 loop: CASSLAAGANEQYF. CDR3 in DNA: TGTGCCAGCAGCTTAGCCGCAGGGGCAAACGAGCAGTACTTC. The chain employs TRBV7-2 and TRBJ2-7; the D gene is possibly TRBD1 (6 bases). V gave up 0 bases and J gave up 5 bases, with 11 bases separating them. CDR3 length equals 14 residues. CDR1 is SGHTA and CDR2 is FQGNSA in the germline V gene.

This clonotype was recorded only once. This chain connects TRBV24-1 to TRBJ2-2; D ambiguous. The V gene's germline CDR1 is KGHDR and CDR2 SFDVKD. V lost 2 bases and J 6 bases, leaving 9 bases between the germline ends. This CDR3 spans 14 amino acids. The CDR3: CATSDWVRSGELFF. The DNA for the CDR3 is TGTGCCACCAGTGATTGGGTCAGGTCCGGGGAGCTGTTTTTT.

For the CDR3, the DNA is TGTGCCAGCAAACCTTCACGAGGCAGGGACAATCAGCCCCAGCATTTT. Its translation: CASKPSRGRDNQPQHF. The chain recombines TRBV6-1 with TRBJ1-5, with D possibly TRBD1 on 5 matching bases. Trimming shortened V by 7 bases and J by 3 bases, and 19 bases separated the two germline ends. The length of the CDR3 is 16 residues. CDR1 and CDR2 (germline): MNHNS, SASEGT.

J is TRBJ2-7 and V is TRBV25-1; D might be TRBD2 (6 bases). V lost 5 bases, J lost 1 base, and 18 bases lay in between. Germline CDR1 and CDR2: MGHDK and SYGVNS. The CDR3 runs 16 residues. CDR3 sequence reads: CASSPPDGGKSYEQYF. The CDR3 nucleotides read TGTGCCAGCAGTCCCCCCGACGGCGGGAAGTCCTACGAGCAGTACTTC.

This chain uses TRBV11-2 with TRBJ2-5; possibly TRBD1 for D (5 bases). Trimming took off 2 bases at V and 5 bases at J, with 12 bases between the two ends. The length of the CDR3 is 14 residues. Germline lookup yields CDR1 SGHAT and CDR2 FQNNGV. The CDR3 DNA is TGTGCCAGCAGCTTAAATGCAGGGTCCGAGACCCAGTACTTC. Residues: CASSLNAGSETQYF.

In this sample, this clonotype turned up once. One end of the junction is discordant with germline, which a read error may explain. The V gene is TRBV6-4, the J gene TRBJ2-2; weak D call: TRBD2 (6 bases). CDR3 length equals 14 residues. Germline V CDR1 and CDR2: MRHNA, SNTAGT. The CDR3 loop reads CASRDYPNTGELFF. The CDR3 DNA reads TGTGCCAGCAGGGACTACCCGAACACCGGGGAGCTGTTTTTT.

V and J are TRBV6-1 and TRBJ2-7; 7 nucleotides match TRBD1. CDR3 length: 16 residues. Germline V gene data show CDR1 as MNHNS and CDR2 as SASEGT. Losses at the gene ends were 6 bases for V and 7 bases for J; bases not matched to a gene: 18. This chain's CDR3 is CASRSRQGSSRGEQYF. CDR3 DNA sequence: TGTGCCAGCAGATCCCGACAGGGATCTAGTAGAGGGGAGCAGTACTTC.

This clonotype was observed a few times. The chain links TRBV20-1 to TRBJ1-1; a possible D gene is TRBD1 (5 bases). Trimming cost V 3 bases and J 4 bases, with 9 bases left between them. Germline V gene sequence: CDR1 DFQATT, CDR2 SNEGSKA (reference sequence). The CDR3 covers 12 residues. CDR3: CSARGGITEAFF. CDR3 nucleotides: TGCAGTGCTAGGGGGGGGATCACTGAAGCTTTCTTT.